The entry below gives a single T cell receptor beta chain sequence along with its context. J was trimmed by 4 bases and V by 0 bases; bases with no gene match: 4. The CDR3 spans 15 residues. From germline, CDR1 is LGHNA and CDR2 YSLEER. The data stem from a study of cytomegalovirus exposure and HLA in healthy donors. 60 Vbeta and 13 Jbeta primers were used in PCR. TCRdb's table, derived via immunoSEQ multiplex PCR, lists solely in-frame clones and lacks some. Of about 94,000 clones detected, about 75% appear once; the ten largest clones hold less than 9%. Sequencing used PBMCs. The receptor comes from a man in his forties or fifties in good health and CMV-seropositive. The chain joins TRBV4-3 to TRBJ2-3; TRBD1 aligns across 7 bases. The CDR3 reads CASSQEEGGADTQYF. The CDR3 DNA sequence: TGCGCCAGCAGCCAAGAAGAAGGGGGCGCAGATACGCAGTATTTT.